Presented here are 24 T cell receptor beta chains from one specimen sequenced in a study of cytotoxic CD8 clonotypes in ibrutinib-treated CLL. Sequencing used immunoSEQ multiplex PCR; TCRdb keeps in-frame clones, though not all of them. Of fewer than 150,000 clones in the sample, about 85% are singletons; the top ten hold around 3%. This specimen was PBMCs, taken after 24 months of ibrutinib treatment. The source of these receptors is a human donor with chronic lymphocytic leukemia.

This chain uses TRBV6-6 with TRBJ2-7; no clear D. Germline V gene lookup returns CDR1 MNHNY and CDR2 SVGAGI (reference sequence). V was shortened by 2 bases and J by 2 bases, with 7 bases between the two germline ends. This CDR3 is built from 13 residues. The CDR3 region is CASSYTTPYEQYF. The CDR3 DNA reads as TGTGCCAGCAGTTACACGACCCCCTACGAGCAGTACTTC.

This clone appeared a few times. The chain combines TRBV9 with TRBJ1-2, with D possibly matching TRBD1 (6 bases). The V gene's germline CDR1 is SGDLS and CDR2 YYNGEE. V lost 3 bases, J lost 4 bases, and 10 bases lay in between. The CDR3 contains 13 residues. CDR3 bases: TGTGCCAGCAGCGCAACAGGGTCCTATGGCTACACCTTC. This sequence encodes CASSATGSYGYTF.

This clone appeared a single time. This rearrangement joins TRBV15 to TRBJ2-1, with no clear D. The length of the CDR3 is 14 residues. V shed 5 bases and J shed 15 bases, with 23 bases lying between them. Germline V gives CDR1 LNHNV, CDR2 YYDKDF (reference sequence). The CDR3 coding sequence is TGTGCCACCAGCCCCCTATCTTCGGCCCGAACGTTGTTCTTC. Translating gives CATSPLSSARTLFF.

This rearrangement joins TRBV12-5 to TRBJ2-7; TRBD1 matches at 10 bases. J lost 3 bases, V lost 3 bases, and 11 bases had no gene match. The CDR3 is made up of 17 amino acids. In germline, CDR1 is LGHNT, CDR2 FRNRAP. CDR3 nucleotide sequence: TGTGCTAGTGGTTTCGGGACAGGGGTTATGAAAAACTACGAGCAGTACTTC. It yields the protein CASGFGTGVMKNYEQYF.

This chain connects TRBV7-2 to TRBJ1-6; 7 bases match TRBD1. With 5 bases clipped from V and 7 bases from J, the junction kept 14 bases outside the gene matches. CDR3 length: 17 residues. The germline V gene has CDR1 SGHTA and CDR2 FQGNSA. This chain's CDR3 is CASSPGAGGSWNSPLHF. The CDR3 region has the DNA TGTGCCAGCAGCCCCGGGGCAGGGGGAAGCTGGAATTCACCCCTCCACTTT. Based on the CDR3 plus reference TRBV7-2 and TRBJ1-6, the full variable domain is GAGVSQSPSNKVTEKGKDVELRCDPISGHTALYWYRQSLGQGLEFLIYFQGNSAPDKSGLPSDRFSAERTGGSVSTLTIQRTQQEDSAVYLCASSPGAGGSWNSPLHFGNGTRLTVT.

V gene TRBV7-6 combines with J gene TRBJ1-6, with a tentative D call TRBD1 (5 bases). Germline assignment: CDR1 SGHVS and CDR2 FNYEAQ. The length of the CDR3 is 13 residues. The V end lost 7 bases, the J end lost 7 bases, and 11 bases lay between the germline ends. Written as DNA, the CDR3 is TGTGCCAGCAATTGGGGGAAGAATTCACCCCTCCACTTT. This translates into CASNWGKNSPLHF.

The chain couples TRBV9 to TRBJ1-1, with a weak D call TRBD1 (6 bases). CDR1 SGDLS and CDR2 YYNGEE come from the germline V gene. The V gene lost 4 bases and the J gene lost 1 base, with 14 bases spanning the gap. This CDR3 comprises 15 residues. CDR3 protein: CASSPMGGANTEAFF. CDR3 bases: TGTGCCAGCAGCCCCATGGGGGGGGCGAACACTGAAGCTTTCTTT.

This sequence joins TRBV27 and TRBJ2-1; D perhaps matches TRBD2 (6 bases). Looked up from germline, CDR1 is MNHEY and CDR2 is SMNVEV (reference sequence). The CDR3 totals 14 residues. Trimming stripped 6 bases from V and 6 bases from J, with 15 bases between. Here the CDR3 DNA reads TGTGCCAGCAGCCTCTCCCGGGAGAGCAATGAGCAGTTCTTC. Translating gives CASSLSRESNEQFF.

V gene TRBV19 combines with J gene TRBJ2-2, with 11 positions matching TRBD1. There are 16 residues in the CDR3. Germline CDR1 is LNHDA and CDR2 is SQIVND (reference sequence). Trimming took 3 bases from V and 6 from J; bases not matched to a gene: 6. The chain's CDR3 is CASSIRRDRGSGELFF. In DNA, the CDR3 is TGTGCCAGTAGTATTCGCCGGGACAGGGGGTCCGGGGAGCTGTTTTTT.

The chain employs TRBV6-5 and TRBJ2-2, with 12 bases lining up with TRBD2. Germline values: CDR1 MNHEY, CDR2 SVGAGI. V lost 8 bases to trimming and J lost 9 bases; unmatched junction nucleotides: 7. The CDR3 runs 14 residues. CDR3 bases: TGTGCCAGCCGACCTAGCGGGGGGGCGCGGGAGCTGTTTTTT. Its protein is CASRPSGGARELFF.

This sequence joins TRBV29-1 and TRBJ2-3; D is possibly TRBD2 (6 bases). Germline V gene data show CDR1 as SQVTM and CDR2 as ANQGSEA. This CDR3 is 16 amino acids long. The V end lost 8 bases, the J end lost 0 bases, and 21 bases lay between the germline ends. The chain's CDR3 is CSTLLAERASTDTQYF. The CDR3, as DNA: TGCAGCACCTTGCTGGCGGAGCGGGCTAGCACAGATACGCAGTATTTT.

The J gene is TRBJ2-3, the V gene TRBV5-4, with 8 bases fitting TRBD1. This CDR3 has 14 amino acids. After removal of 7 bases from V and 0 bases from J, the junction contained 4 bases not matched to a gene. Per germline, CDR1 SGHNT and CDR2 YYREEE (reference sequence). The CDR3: CASRGQVSTDTQYF. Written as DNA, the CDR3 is TGTGCCAGCCGGGGACAGGTTAGCACAGATACGCAGTATTTT.

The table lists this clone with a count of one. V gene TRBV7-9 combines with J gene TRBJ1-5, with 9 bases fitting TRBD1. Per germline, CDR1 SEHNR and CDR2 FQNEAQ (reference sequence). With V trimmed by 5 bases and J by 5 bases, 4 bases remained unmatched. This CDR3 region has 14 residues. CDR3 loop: CASSQGQGHQPQHF. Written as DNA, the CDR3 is TGTGCCAGCAGCCAGGGACAGGGTCATCAGCCCCAGCATTTT.

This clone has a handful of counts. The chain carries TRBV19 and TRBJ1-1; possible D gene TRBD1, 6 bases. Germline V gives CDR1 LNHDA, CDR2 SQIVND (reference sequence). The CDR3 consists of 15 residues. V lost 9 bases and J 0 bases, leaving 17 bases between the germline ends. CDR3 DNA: TGTGCCAGCACGGGGGGGCCCCAATTGAACACTGAAGCTTTCTTT. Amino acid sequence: CASTGGPQLNTEAFF.

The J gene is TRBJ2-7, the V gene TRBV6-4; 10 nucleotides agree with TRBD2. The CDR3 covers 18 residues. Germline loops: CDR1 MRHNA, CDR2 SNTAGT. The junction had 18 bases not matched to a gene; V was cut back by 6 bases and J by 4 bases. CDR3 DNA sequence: TGTGCCAGCAGACCGAGGAGGGAAGGGGAGACTAGCGGGTACGAGCAGTACTTC. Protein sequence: CASRPRREGETSGYEQYF.

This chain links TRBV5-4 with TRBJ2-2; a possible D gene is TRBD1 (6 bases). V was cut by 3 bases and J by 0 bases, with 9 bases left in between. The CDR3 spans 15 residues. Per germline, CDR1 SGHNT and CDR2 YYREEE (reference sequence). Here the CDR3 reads CASSSQGTNTGELFF. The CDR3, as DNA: TGTGCCAGCAGCTCCCAGGGGACGAACACCGGGGAGCTGTTTTTT.

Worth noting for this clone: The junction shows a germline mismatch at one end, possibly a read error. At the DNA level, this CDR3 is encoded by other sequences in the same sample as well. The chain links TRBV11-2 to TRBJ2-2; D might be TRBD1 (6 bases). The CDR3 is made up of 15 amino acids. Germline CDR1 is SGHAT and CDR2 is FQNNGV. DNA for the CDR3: TGTGCCAGTAGCTTCAGGGGCGCAGGGACCGGGGAGCTGTTTTTT. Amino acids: CASSFRGAGTGELFF.

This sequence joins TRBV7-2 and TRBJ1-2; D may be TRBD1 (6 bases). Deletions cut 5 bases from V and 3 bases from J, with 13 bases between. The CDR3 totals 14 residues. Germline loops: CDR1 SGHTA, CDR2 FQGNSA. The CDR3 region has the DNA TGTGCCAGCAGCCCGCAACAGGGTCACTATGGCTACACCTTC. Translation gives CASSPQQGHYGYTF.

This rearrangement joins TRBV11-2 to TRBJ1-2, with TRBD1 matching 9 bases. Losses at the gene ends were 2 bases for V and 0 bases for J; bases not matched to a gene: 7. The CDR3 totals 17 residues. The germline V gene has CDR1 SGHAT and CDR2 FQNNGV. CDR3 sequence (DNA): TGTGCCAGCAGCTTAACCCCGACAGGGGGGTCTAACTATGGCTACACCTTC. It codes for CASSLTPTGGSNYGYTF.

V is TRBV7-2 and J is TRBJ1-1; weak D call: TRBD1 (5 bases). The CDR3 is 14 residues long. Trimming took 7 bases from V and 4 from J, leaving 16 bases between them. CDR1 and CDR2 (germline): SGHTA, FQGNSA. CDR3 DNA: TGTGCCAGCAACCCCCGGCGGGGACCCACTGAAGCTTTCTTT. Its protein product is CASNPRRGPTEAFF.

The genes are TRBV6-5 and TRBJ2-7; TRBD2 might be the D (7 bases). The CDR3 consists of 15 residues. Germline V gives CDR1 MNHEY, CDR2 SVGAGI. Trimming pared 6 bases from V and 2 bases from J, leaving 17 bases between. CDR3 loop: CASSKGGGTTYEQYF. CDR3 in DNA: TGTGCCAGCAGCAAGGGGGGGGGTACCACCTACGAGCAGTACTTC.

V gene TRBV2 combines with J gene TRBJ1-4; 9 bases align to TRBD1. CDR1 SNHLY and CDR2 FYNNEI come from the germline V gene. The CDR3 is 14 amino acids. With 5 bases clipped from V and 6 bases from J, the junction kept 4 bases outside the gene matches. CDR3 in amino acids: CASSPTGGDEKLFF. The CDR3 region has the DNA TGTGCCAGCAGTCCGACAGGGGGGGATGAAAAACTGTTTTTT.

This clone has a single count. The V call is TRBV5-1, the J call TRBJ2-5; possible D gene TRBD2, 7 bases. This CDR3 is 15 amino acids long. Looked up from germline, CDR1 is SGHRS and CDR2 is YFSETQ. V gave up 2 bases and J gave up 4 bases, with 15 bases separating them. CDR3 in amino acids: CASSFGRGVGETQYF. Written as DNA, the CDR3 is TGCGCCAGCAGCTTTGGGAGGGGGGTCGGAGAGACCCAGTACTTC.

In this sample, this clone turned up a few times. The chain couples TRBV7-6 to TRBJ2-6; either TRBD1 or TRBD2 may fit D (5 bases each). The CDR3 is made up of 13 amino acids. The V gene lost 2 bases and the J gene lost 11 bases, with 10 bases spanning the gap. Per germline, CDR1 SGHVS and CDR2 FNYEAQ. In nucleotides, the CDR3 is TGTGCCAGCAGCTTAATTTTGGGGGACGTCCTGACTTTC. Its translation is CASSLILGDVLTF.